One T cell receptor (beta chain) is described in this entry. CDR1 is SGDLS, CDR2 YYNGEE, per germline. J lost 5 bases, V lost 3 bases, and 8 bases had no gene match. The CDR3 loop spans 15 amino acids. Before being chosen for sequencing, patients had shown CD8+CD57+ cell expansion by flow cytometry. Patients, without exception, had severe acquired aplastic anemia. Patients had undergone no therapy by the time their blood was sampled. This sample is part of a study of CD8+CD57+ T cells in acquired aplastic anemia. Across the study: Isolated CD4+ and CD8+ cells, once sorted, yielded DNA averaging about 3.1 ug.

Investigators profiled TCR beta VDJ and CDR3 from genomic DNA template. TCRdb re-called the reads through MiXCR, storing one row per CDR3 protein. This table has 150,000 to 200,000 distinct CDR3 sequences, 71% appearing once. The sample taken for sequencing was sorted CD4+, CD8+, or CD8+CD57+ T cells (not recorded which) from PBMCs. The chain uses TRBV9 and TRBJ1-2, with TRBD1 matching over 9 bases. This TCR was sampled from a human donor with aplastic anemia. Written as DNA, the CDR3 is TGTGCCAGCAGCGAACCGGGACAGGGTCGTTATGGCTACACCTTC. Its protein is CASSEPGQGRYGYTF.